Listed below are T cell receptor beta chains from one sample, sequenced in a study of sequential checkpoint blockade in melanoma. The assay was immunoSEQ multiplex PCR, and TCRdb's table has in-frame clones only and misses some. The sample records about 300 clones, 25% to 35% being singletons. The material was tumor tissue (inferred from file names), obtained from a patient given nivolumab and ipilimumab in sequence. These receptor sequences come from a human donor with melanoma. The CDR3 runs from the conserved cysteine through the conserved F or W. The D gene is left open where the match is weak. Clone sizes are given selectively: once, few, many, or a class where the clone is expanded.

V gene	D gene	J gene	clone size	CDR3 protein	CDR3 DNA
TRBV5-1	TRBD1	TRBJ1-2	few	CASSLALTGDYGYTF	TGCGCCAGCAGCTTGGCCCTGACAGGGGACTATGGCTACACCTTC
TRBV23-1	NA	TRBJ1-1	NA	CASSNHLNTEAFF	TGCGCCAGCAGTAACCACTTGAACACTGAAGCTTTCTTT
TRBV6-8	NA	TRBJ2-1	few	CASSYSKSRADEQFF	TGTGCCAGCAGTTACTCGAAGTCCAGGGCAGATGAGCAGTTCTTC
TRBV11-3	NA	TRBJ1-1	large	CASSLEARNTEAFF	TGTGCCAGCAGCTTAGAGGCGAGGAACACTGAAGCTTTCTTT
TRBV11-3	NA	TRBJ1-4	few	CASSQVVRGPLEPAKLFF	TGTGCCAGCAGCCAAGTGGTTCGGGGGCCGTTGGAACCCGCAAAACTGTTTTTT
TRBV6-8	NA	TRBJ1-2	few	CASSDSRGSYGYTF	TGTGCCAGCAGTGATTCCCGAGGCTCATATGGCTACACCTTC
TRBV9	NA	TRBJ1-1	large	CASSPRIGSGLNTEAFF	TGTGCCAGCAGCCCGAGGATTGGATCAGGGCTGAACACTGAAGCTTTCTTT
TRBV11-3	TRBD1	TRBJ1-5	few	CASSQKGANQPQHF	TGTGCCAGCAGCCAGAAGGGGGCCAATCAGCCCCAGCATTTT
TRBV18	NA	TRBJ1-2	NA	CASSPRNRDYGYTF	TGTGCCAGCTCACCTAGGAATCGCGACTATGGCTACACCTTC
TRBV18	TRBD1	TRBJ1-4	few	CASSPGTGGVEKLFF	TGTGCCAGCTCACCCGGGACAGGGGGCGTGGAAAAACTGTTTTTT
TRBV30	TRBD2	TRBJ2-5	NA	CALHDGLAGETQYF	TGTGCCTTACATGACGGACTAGCGGGGGAGACCCAGTACTTC
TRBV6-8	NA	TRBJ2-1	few	CASSYPEGNEQFF	TGTGCCAGCAGTTACCCGGAGGGTAATGAGCAGTTCTTC
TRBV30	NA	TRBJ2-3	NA	CAWSWGHTTDTQYF	TGTGCCTGGAGTTGGGGACACACCACAGATACGCAGTATTTT
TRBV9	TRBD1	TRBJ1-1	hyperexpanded	CASSVVGQGKRDTEAFF	TGTGCCAGCAGCGTAGTGGGACAGGGGAAAAGGGACACTGAAGCTTTCTTT
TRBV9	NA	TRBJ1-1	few	CASSLVAGKAFF	TGTGCCAGCAGCCTTGTCGCCGGCAAAGCTTTCTTT
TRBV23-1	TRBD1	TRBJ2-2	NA	CASSRITQPGTGFSGELFF	TGCGCCAGCAGTCGAATAACACAGCCCGGGACAGGGTTTTCCGGGGAGCTGTTTTTT
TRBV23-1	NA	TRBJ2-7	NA	CASSQAYASEQYF	TGCGCCAGCAGCCAAGCTTATGCCAGCGAGCAGTACTTC
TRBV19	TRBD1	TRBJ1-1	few	CASSMDRVGLTEAFF	TGTGCCAGTAGTATGGACAGGGTGGGGCTCACTGAAGCTTTCTTT
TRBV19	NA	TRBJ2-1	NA	CASSMADYNEQFF	TGTGCCAGTAGTATGGCAGACTACAATGAGCAGTTCTTC
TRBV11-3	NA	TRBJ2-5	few	CASSWGTGLETQYF	TGTGCCAGCAGCTGGGGAACAGGGTTAGAGACCCAGTACTTC
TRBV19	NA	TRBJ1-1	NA	CASSPRRGGTEAFF	TGTGCCAGTAGTCCACGACGGGGAGGCACTGAAGCTTTCTTT
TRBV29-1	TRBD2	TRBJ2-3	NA	CSVEPGGVTDTQYF	TGCAGCGTTGAGCCGGGAGGGGTCACAGATACGCAGTATTTT
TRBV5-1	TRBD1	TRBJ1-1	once	CASSAGQGSNTEAFF	TGCGCCAGCAGCGCTGGACAGGGGTCCAACACTGAAGCTTTCTTT
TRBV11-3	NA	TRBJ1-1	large	CASSLQDGYTEAFF	TGTGCCAGCAGCTTACAAGACGGCTACACTGAAGCTTTCTTT
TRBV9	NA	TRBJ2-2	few	CASSTRPPGGRNTGELFF	TGTGCCAGCAGCACCCGACCCCCGGGGGGCAGGAACACCGGGGAGCTGTTTTTT
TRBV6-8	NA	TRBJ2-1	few	CASSSSPGTGDNEQFF	TGTGCCAGCAGTTCCTCCCCGGGAACCGGGGACAATGAGCAGTTCTTC
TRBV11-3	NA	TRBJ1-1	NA	CASSLYRAGTEAFF	TGTGCCAGCAGCTTATACAGGGCTGGGACTGAAGCTTTCTTT
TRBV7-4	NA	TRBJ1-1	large	CASSWGVGDPEKAFF	TGTGCCAGCAGCTGGGGAGTGGGGGACCCCGAGAAAGCTTTCTTT
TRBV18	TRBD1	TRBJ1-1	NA	CASSPRTGIYTEAFF	TGTGCCAGCTCACCACGGACAGGGATATATACTGAAGCTTTCTTT
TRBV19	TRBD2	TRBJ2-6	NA	CASSTPLAGGHGANVLTF	TGTGCCAGTAGTACCCCACTAGCGGGGGGGCACGGGGCCAACGTCCTGACTTTC
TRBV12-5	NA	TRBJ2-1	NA	CASGSPGTLFF	TGTGCCAGCGGATCTCCGGGGACGCTTTTCTTC
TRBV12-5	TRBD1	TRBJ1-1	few	CASGLSDRATEAFF	TGTGCTAGTGGTTTGTCGGACAGGGCCACTGAAGCTTTCTTT
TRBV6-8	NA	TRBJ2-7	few	CASSYSGLSYEQYF	TGTGCCAGCAGTTACTCGGGTCTTTCCTACGAGCAGTACTTC
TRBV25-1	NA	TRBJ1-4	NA	CASSETSGFATNEKLFF	TGTGCCAGCAGTGAAACTTCAGGGTTTGCGACTAATGAAAAACTGTTTTTT
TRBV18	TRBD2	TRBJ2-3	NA	CASSPWRGDATDTQYF	TGTGCCAGCTCACCGTGGCGGGGGGACGCTACAGATACGCAGTATTTT
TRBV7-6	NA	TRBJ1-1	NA	CASSLLSGANTEAFF	TGTGCCAGCAGCTTATTGTCGGGGGCGAACACTGAAGCTTTCTTT
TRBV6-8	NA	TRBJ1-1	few	CASRALGGTLAFF	TGTGCCAGCAGAGCCCTGGGAGGCACCTTGGCTTTCTTT
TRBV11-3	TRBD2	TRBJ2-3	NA	CASSSLGYIAGSSTDTQYF	TGTGCCAGCAGCTCCCTCGGCTATATAGCGGGGTCTAGCACAGATACGCAGTATTTT
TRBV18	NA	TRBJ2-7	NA	CASSPNSVGSGGEQYF	TGTGCCAGCTCACCTAATAGTGTAGGGAGCGGCGGCGAGCAGTACTTC
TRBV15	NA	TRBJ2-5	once	CATSRGIAQGTQYF	TGTGCCACCAGCAGAGGTATTGCCCAGGGGACCCAGTACTTC
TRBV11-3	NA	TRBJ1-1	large	CASSLRQLNTEAFF	TGTGCCAGCAGCTTAAGGCAGCTGAACACTGAAGCTTTCTTT